This is a list of T cell receptor beta chains from one sample in a study of T cell responses to AZD1222 COVID-19 vaccine. Produced via immunoSEQ multiplex PCR; TCRdb's table is partial and in-frame only. The table has approximately 97,000 clones, approximately 81% seen once. The sequenced sample was peripheral blood, obtained on day 0 of AZD1222 vaccination. The receptors were sampled from an adult in good health. CDR3s leave out the opening cysteine and the closing phenylalanine or tryptophan.

j_call,v_call,cdr3_aa
TRBJ2-7,TRBV28,ASRSTSGLYEQY
TRBJ2-7,TRBV7-6,ASSLTPGTGSYEQY
TRBJ2-2,TRBV2,ASRGTANTGELF
TRBJ2-7,TRBV28,ASLPGQASYEQY
TRBJ2-5,TRBV28,ASSPLMETQY
TRBJ2-1,TRBV5-4,ASRLAGSYAGNEQF
TRBJ2-1,TRBV4-3,ASSQDRWGANEQF
TRBJ2-5,TRBV7-9,ASSLMGQPQETQY
TRBJ1-6,TRBV30,AWSGQDNSPLH
TRBJ1-2,TRBV21-1,ASSKEGTGSDSSYGYT
TRBJ1-1,TRBV6-5,AMRTGVMNTEAF
TRBJ1-5,TRBV12-3/TRBV12-4,ASSSGGNQPQH
TRBJ2-1,TRBV9,ASSVGQGAYNEQF
TRBJ2-7,TRBV28,ASTRPGGEQY